Here is one T cell receptor (beta chain) with its context. The data are from a study of blood T cell repertoires in COVID-19. Background on the study: Sites in the United States, Italy and Spain provided acute and convalescent COVID-19 samples. PBMCs, B-cell-depleted T cells, or T cells were the source of the cDNA or gDNA that made up the material.

Original processing methods: The assay estimated nucleated cells by amplifying reference gene primers. The assay was immunoSEQ multiplex PCR, and TCRdb's table has in-frame clones only and misses some. V and J calls and clone size are given by that table; D and trimming were obtained from the DNA. The sample shows about 130,000 clones, approximately 85% of them seen only once. V lost 2 bases and J lost 8; bases outside the gene matches: 8. Germline lookup yields CDR1 LNHDA and CDR2 SQIVND (reference sequence). There are 14 residues in the CDR3. The sequence was collected from a human donor in a cohort sampled during active COVID-19. The specimen was peripheral blood. The chain recombines TRBV19 with TRBJ1-1, with 7 bases fitting TRBD1. CDR3 in amino acids: CASSIRGLDREAFF. The CDR3 DNA reads TGTGCCAGTAGTATAAGGGGGCTTGACCGGGAAGCTTTCTTT.